These T cell receptor beta chains were read from a single sample in a study of cytomegalovirus exposure and HLA in healthy donors. Profiling relied on immunoSEQ multiplex PCR, and the TCRdb table lists in-frame clones only, not all of them. The data contain 140,000 to 150,000 clones, about 75% of them seen just once; the ten biggest clones take up around 4.7%. The sequenced sample was PBMCs. The source of these receptors is a man in his 60s in good health and CMV-seronegative. Each CDR3 is given with its conserved first and last residue. The D gene is left open where the match is weak. A row's size may be missing; if present it is once, few, many or a size class.

>TRBJ1-1|.|TRBV7-2|.|15
CASSPDRQLNTEAFF
TGTGCCAGCAGTCCTGATCGACAGCTGAACACTGAAGCTTTCTTT
>TRBJ2-5|TRBD1|TRBV5-4|.|14
CASSRQGALETQYF
TGTGCCAGCAGCCGACAGGGGGCTCTAGAGACCCAGTACTTC
>TRBJ1-1|TRBD1|TRBV19|.|16
CASSIGTGGGDTEAFF
TGTGCCAGTAGTATCGGGACAGGAGGGGGTGACACTGAAGCTTTCTTT
>TRBJ2-5|.|TRBV6-1|.|15
CASTLTRTGSETQYF
TGTGCCAGCACCCTGACCCGAACAGGGTCAGAGACCCAGTACTTC
>TRBJ2-3|TRBD2|TRBV19|few|15
CASSILAESTDTQYF
TGTGCCAGTAGTATACTAGCGGAGAGCACAGATACGCAGTATTTT
>TRBJ2-7|TRBD1|TRBV30|.|14
CAWTRGQGGNEQYF
TGTGCCTGGACCCGAGGACAGGGGGGGAACGAGCAGTACTTC
>TRBJ2-3|.|TRBV10-1|.|13
CASSTTGTDTQYF
TGCGCCAGCAGTACGACAGGCACAGATACGCAGTATTTT
>TRBJ1-2|.|TRBV18|.|13
CASSPGTRGGYTF
TGTGCCAGCTCACCGGGGACACGGGGCGGCTACACCTTC
>TRBJ2-6|TRBD2|TRBV6-5|few|16
CASSYWVGGGINVLTF
TGTGCCAGCAGTTACTGGGTCGGGGGAGGGATCAACGTCCTGACTTTC
>TRBJ2-1|TRBD2|TRBV7-9|.|14
CASSLGGRDDEQFF
TGTGCCAGCAGCTTAGGCGGGAGGGATGATGAGCAGTTCTTC
>TRBJ1-1|.|TRBV5-5|.|14
CASSLDSFPSEAFF
TGTGCCAGCAGTCTAGACAGCTTCCCCTCTGAAGCTTTCTTT
>TRBJ1-2|.|TRBV27|.|11
CASSRGYGYTF
TGTGCCAGCAGCAGGGGCTATGGCTACACCTTC
>TRBJ1-1|.|TRBV6-5|.|15
CASSYSRGLNTEAFF
TGTGCCAGCAGTTACTCCAGGGGCCTGAACACTGAAGCTTTCTTT
>TRBJ1-2|TRBD1|TRBV19|.|13
CASSSGTGSGYTF
TGTGCCAGTAGCTCCGGGACAGGGAGTGGCTACACCTTC
>TRBJ2-7|.|TRBV19|.|15
CASSRPLQGVNEQYF
TGTGCCAGTTCTCGTCCCCTACAGGGTGTCAACGAGCAGTACTTC
>TRBJ2-7|.|TRBV9|.|14
CASSVMERSSEQYF
TGTGCCAGCAGCGTCATGGAAAGGTCTAGCGAGCAGTACTTC
>TRBJ1-1|.|TRBV18|few|15
CASSPIGAENTEAFF
TGTGCCAGCTCACCTATCGGAGCAGAGAACACTGAAGCTTTCTTT
>TRBJ2-3|.|TRBV2|.|14
CASSVGRGTDTQYF
TGTGCCAGCAGTGTGGGCAGGGGAACAGATACGCAGTATTTT
>TRBJ1-1|.|TRBV5-1|.|16
CASSFGLGDLNTEAFF
TGCGCCAGCAGCTTTGGGTTGGGGGACTTGAACACTGAAGCTTTCTTT
>TRBJ1-5|TRBD1|TRBV19|.|17
CASSIIRDRDTKEPQHF
TGTGCCAGTAGTATTATCCGGGACAGGGACACCAAGGAGCCCCAGCATTTT
>TRBJ2-7|.|TRBV9|.|14
CASSYRTGTYEQYF
TGTGCCAGCAGCTATCGGACGGGGACCTACGAGCAGTACTTC
>TRBJ2-7|TRBD2|TRBV30|.|15
CAWSASLAGEGEQYF
TGTGCCTGGAGTGCCTCCCTAGCGGGAGAAGGGGAGCAGTACTTC
>TRBJ2-7|TRBD2|TRBV10-3|few|15
CAISLGLADSYEQYF
TGTGCCATCAGTCTGGGACTAGCGGACTCCTACGAGCAGTACTTC
>TRBJ1-5|.|TRBV14|.|14
CASSQGTRNQPQHF
TGTGCCAGCAGCCAGGGGACACGCAATCAGCCCCAGCATTTT
>TRBJ2-1|TRBD2|TRBV7-9|.|15
CASRQLSGSYNEQFF
TGTGCCAGCAGGCAACTTAGCGGGTCCTACAATGAGCAGTTCTTC
>TRBJ2-1|.|TRBV29-1|once|16
CSVERPDTAKYNEQFF
TGCAGCGTTGAAAGGCCAGATACAGCCAAATACAATGAGCAGTTCTTC
>TRBJ2-7|.|TRBV6-1|.|15
CASSGYVGVSYEQYF
TGTGCCAGCAGTGGTTACGTAGGGGTCTCCTACGAGCAGTACTTC
>TRBJ2-7|TRBD1|TRBV4-3|.|14
CASSQGQGAYEQYF
TGCGCCAGCAGCCAGGGACAGGGGGCCTACGAGCAGTACTTC
>TRBJ1-5|.|TRBV1|few|19
CTSSDKIEYGVRSNQPQHF
TGCACCAGCAGCGACAAGATAGAGTACGGTGTTCGAAGCAATCAGCCCCAGCATTTT
>TRBJ2-3|.|TRBV15|.|16
CATSRDLSLGRDTQYF
TGTGCCACCAGCAGAGATTTGTCTCTGGGGCGCGATACGCAGTATTTT
>TRBJ2-7|TRBD2|TRBV19|once|15
CASRTSGASSYEQYF
TGTGCCAGTAGGACTAGCGGGGCGTCTTCCTACGAGCAGTACTTC
>TRBJ2-1|TRBD2|TRBV25-1|.|17
CASSVSGSRGAYNEQFF
TGTGCCAGCAGTGTTAGCGGGAGCAGGGGGGCCTACAATGAGCAGTTCTTC
>TRBJ2-7|TRBD1|TRBV6-1|few|13
CASSEGGYYEQYF
TGTGCCAGCTCCGAAGGGGGCTACTACGAGCAGTACTTC
>TRBJ1-2|.|TRBV10-3|.|12
CAISGAGYGYTF
TGTGCCATCAGTGGGGCAGGATATGGCTACACCTTC
>TRBJ1-6|TRBD1|TRBV19|.|14
CASSLDRGRSPLHF
TGTGCCAGTAGTCTGGACAGGGGAAGGTCACCCCTCCACTTT
>TRBJ1-2|TRBD1|TRBV28|.|13
CASSLTGEYGYTF
TGTGCCAGCAGTTTGACAGGGGAATATGGCTACACCTTC
>TRBJ2-7|TRBD1|TRBV13|few|14
CASSAQGSAYEQYF
TGTGCCAGCAGCGCACAGGGGTCGGCGTACGAGCAGTACTTC
>TRBJ1-5|TRBD1|TRBV5-8|once|15
CASSPGTGDIELLHF
TGTGCCAGCAGCCCCGGGACAGGGGATATAGAGCTCCTCCATTTT
>TRBJ1-5|.|TRBV19|.|15
CASSIIAESNQPQHF
TGTGCCAGTAGTATCATTGCGGAAAGCAATCAGCCCCAGCATTTT
>TRBJ1-6|TRBD1|TRBV5-1|.|15
CASSPDRGQGSPLHF
TGCGCCAGCAGCCCCGACAGGGGGCAAGGATCACCCCTCCACTTT
>TRBJ2-7|TRBD1|TRBV5-1|.|14
CASSGGQGWGEQYF
TGCGCCAGCAGCGGTGGACAGGGGTGGGGCGAGCAGTACTTC
>TRBJ2-2|.|TRBV9|once|16
CASSATTGANTGELFF
TGTGCCAGCAGCGCAACGACAGGCGCGAACACCGGGGAGCTGTTTTTT
>TRBJ2-7|TRBD2|TRBV28|few|16
CASSFPWTSGGYEQYF
TGTGCCAGCAGTTTCCCGTGGACTAGCGGGGGCTACGAGCAGTACTTC
>TRBJ2-1|.|TRBV5-3|few|16
CARSLAFSDYYNEQFF
TGTGCCAGAAGCTTGGCTTTCAGCGACTACTACAATGAGCAGTTCTTC
>TRBJ1-5|TRBD1|TRBV18|.|14
CASSPGQGGQPQHF
TGTGCCAGCTCACCCGGACAGGGAGGGCAGCCCCAGCATTTT
>TRBJ1-1|.|TRBV9|.|13
CASSVKSNTEAFF
TGTGCCAGCAGCGTAAAAAGCAACACTGAAGCTTTCTTT
>TRBJ1-5|.|TRBV2|.|13
CASKARVGQPQHF
TGTGCCAGCAAGGCCAGGGTCGGGCAGCCCCAGCATTTT
>TRBJ1-1|.|TRBV29-1|.|11
CSVLNYTEAFF
TGCAGCGTTCTAAACTACACTGAAGCTTTCTTT
>TRBJ2-1|TRBD2|TRBV4-1|.|15
CASSELAVGYNEQFF
TGCGCCAGCAGCGAACTAGCGGTTGGTTACAATGAGCAGTTCTTC
>TRBJ1-2|.|TRBV5-1|.|13
CASSGTRAYGYTF
TGCGCCAGCAGCGGGACAAGGGCTTATGGCTACACCTTC
>TRBJ2-1|.|TRBV7-9|.|17
CASSLRTVPSAVNEQFF
TGTGCCAGCAGCTTAAGAACGGTGCCTAGCGCGGTCAATGAGCAGTTCTTC
>TRBJ2-1|TRBD1|TRBV29-1|.|14
CSVMDRASYNEQFF
TGCAGCGTCATGGACAGGGCGTCCTACAATGAGCAGTTCTTC
>TRBJ2-2|TRBD2|TRBV11-3|.|16
CASSLNLAGPTGELFF
TGTGCCAGCAGCTTAAACCTAGCGGGACCCACCGGGGAGCTGTTTTTT
>TRBJ1-4|TRBD1|TRBV28|.|14
CASTRDRVDEKLFF
TGTGCCAGCACCCGGGACAGGGTTGATGAAAAACTGTTTTTT
>TRBJ2-6|TRBD1|TRBV19|few|17
CASSKGQGRGGANVLTF
TGTGCCAGTAGTAAGGGACAGGGGAGGGGTGGGGCCAACGTCCTGACTTTC
>TRBJ1-1|TRBD1|TRBV30|.|13
CAWSPDRDTEAFF
TGTGCCTGGAGCCCTGACAGGGACACTGAAGCTTTCTTT
>TRBJ2-3|.|TRBV5-1|.|15
CASSLAAGAVDTQYF
TGCGCCAGCAGCTTAGCGGCGGGGGCGGTGGATACGCAGTATTTT
>TRBJ1-4|TRBD1|TRBV5-5|.|15
CASSSFRGLNEKLFF
TGTGCCAGCAGCTCTTTCAGGGGGCTTAATGAAAAACTGTTTTTT
>TRBJ2-1|.|TRBV5-1|.|14
CASSLGLDYNEQFF
TGCGCCAGCAGCTTGGGGCTAGACTACAATGAGCAGTTCTTC
>TRBJ1-1|.|TRBV30|.|12
CAWSPTYTEAFF
TGTGCCTGGAGTCCCACATACACTGAAGCTTTCTTT